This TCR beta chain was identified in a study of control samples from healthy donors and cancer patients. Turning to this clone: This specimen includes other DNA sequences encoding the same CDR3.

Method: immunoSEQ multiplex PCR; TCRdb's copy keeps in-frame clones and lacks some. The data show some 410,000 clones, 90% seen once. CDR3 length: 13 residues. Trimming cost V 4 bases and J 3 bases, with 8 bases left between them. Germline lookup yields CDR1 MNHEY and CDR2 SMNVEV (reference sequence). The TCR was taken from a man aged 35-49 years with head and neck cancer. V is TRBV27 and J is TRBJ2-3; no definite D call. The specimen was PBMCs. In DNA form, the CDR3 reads TGTGCCAGCAGTTCCCGTGGAACAGATACGCAGTATTTT. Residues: CASSSRGTDTQYF.